This entry concerns a single TCR beta chain. The antigen remains undetermined. The data originate from a study of naive and memory T cell subsets. Findings and limits, study-wide: Especially in CD8 cells, naive repertoires contained a few larger clonotypes, possibly CD45RA-re-expressing memory cells.

CD4+ T cell IFNgamma after overnight CMV lysate exposure gave donor CMV status. The CDR3 is 17 residues long. With 7 bases removed from V and 6 bases from J, the gap between germline ends came to 28 bases. Looked up from germline, CDR1 is MGHDK and CDR2 is SYGVNS. An equimolar mix of two oligonucleotides served as the beta constant-region primer for TRBC1 and TRBC2. Ligated cDNA was amplified by four rounds of PCR with nested alpha and beta constant-region primers and SP2. TCRdb analysed the UMI-ligation and nested PCR reads with MiXCR anew, one entry per CDR3 protein. The repertoire holds over 110,000 distinct CDR3 sequences, with more than 15% as singletons.

The sequenced material came from naive CD8+ T cells from blood. The chain uses TRBV25-1 and TRBJ2-7; no reliable D call. The TCR originated in a human donor in good health. The CDR3 protein is CASTETRGDGVSGEQYF. In nucleotides, the CDR3 is TGTGCCAGCACAGAAACCCGAGGTGATGGGGTATCGGGCGAGCAGTACTTC.